The 9 T cell receptor beta chains presented below share a single source sample, sequenced in a study of regulatory T cells in long-lasting Graves disease. As to time point: newly diagnosed GD, antithyroid drugs for less than 3 months. Making the TCR library involved RNA that had been extracted from PBMCs. Sequencing libraries for TCR beta were prepared with iRepertoire HTBI primers and Arm-PCR of CDR3 regions. From the multiplex PCR reads, TCRdb called clonotypes with MiXCR, one entry per CDR3 protein. The data contain around 450,000 distinct CDR3 sequences, more than 12% of them singletons. The same data also went into a second study, on T cells in Graves' hyperthyroidism and ophthalmopathy.

Sample: peripheral blood mononuclear cells (PBMCs), taken at new diagnosis, from a patient treated with antithyroid drugs. These receptors were obtained from a woman aged 30 to 39 with Graves disease.

This clonotype was counted only a few times. This chain connects TRBV11-3 to TRBJ2-7, with 8 bases lining up with TRBD1. Losses at the gene ends were 4 bases for V and 1 base for J; bases not matched to a gene: 6. The CDR3 length is 15 residues. Per the germline V gene, CDR1 is SGHNT and CDR2 is YENEEA. The CDR3 nucleotides read TGTGCCAGCAGCTACCCCCGGGACAGGTCCTACGAGCAGTACTTC. As protein: CASSYPRDRSYEQYF.

This clonotype has ten or more counts. The chain carries TRBV6-1 and TRBJ2-6; 7 bases agree with TRBD1. V lost 7 bases, J lost 1 base, and 13 bases stayed unmatched. Germline loops: CDR1 MNHNS, CDR2 SASEGT. CDR3 length equals 18 residues. This chain's CDR3 is CASKRGTVSTSGANVLTF. CDR3 bases: TGTGCCAGCAAGAGAGGGACAGTGAGTACTTCTGGGGCCAACGTCCTGACTTTC.

This clonotype was seen at least ten times. The rearrangement uses TRBV28 and TRBJ1-2; D call uncertain. Germline V gene sequence: CDR1 MDHEN, CDR2 SYDVKM. This CDR3 is 14 amino acids long. V was pared by 5 bases and J by 2 bases, with 12 bases between. The CDR3 sequence: CASSHPTENYGYTF. The CDR3 nucleotides are TGTGCCAGCAGTCACCCGACCGAGAACTATGGCTACACCTTC.

This clonotype was observed at least ten times. The chain joins TRBV27 to TRBJ2-7; 7 bases are a match to TRBD2. The ends lost 7 bases at V and 5 bases at J; junction bases unmatched: 11. Germline lookup yields CDR1 MNHEY and CDR2 SMNVEV (reference sequence). The CDR3 totals 14 residues. The CDR3 DNA follows: TGTGCCAGCAAGAGAGGGCTAGCGGACGACGAGCAGTACTTC. It is translated as CASKRGLADDEQYF.

This clonotype was seen more than once but under ten times. The rearrangement joins TRBV5-1 to TRBJ1-1, with a weak D call TRBD1 (5 bases). The CDR3 length is 16 residues. V lost 2 bases, J lost 1 base, and 15 bases lay in between. Germline loops: CDR1 SGHRS, CDR2 YFSETQ. As DNA, the CDR3 is TGCGCCAGCAGCTTCAAGGGGACGATGGCGAACACTGAAGCTTTCTTT. Its translation is CASSFKGTMANTEAFF.

This clonotype came up many times. The CDR3 sequence: CASSFERSSTEAFF. CDR3 DNA sequence: TGTGCCAGCAGCTTCGAGCGCTCGAGCACTGAAGCTTTCTTT. The gene calls are TRBV11-3 and TRBJ1-1, with D unresolved. The CDR3 has 14 amino acids. V lost 3 bases, J lost 4 bases, and 12 bases lay in between. Germline assignment: CDR1 SGHNT and CDR2 YENEEA.

The CDR3 reads CASRRPSSGNTIYF. The CDR3 DNA sequence: TGTGCCAGCAGGCGACCGAGCTCTGGAAACACCATATATTTT. The V and J genes are TRBV28 and TRBJ1-3; D is ambiguous. Germline loops: CDR1 MDHEN, CDR2 SYDVKM. The CDR3 has 14 residues. Trimming took off 6 bases at V and 0 bases at J, with 9 bases between the two ends.

This clonotype was detected ten times or more. This chain uses TRBV12-3 or TRBV12-4 with TRBJ2-3; D is undetermined. This CDR3 has 18 amino acids. Between the trimmed V and J ends, which lost 3 bases and 2 bases, there was a span of 21 bases. CDR3 amino acids: CASSFGLSPGASTDTQYF. The CDR3, as DNA: TGTGCCAGCAGTTTTGGGCTGTCCCCGGGCGCGTCCACAGATACGCAGTATTTT.

This clonotype was seen ten or more times. The chain joins TRBV3-1 to TRBJ2-5; D remains ambiguous. Deletions cut 4 bases from V and 5 bases from J, with 14 bases between. This CDR3 comprises 14 residues. Germline V gene lookup returns CDR1 LGHDT and CDR2 YNNKEL (reference sequence). Here the CDR3 DNA reads TGTGCCAGCAGCCGTCCGACCCCCGGGGAGACCCAGTACTTC. Protein sequence: CASSRPTPGETQYF.